These T cell receptor beta chains were read from a single sample in a study of blood T cells in healthy people across ages. Using its own MiXCR run on the 5' RACE reads, TCRdb lists one record per CDR3 protein. The table lists hundreds of thousands of distinct CDR3 sequences, 50% to 60% of them singletons. Sequenced material: blood. Source of these receptors: a man aged 55 to 69 in good health. Both conserved end residues are part of each CDR3. The D gene is left open where the match is weak. A row's size may be missing; if present it is once, few, many or a size class.

J gene | D gene | V gene | clone size | CDR3 protein | CDR3 DNA
TRBJ1-2 | NA | TRBV15 | NA | CATSRDSDKPGYDYTF | TGTGCCACCAGCAGAGACTCGGACAAGCCAGGCTATGACTACACCTTC
TRBJ2-3 | NA | TRBV29-1 | few | CSVDRGHLTGDTQYF | TGCAGCGTTGATAGGGGACACCTCACGGGGGATACGCAGTATTTT
TRBJ2-5 | TRBD2 | TRBV7-2 | NA | CASSLAGTSGLGEQYF | TGTGCCAGCAGCTTAGCAGGTACTAGCGGGCTCGGGGAGCAGTACTTC
TRBJ1-2 | NA | TRBV6-1 | NA | CASSEGSSYGYTF | TGTGCCAGCAGTGAAGGGAGTTCCTATGGCTACACCTTC
TRBJ2-5 | NA | TRBV12-3/TRBV12-4 | many | CASSPSNEQYF | TGTGCCAGCAGCCCCTCCAATGAGCAGTACTTC
TRBJ2-5 | TRBD1 | TRBV20-1 | NA | CSALIIGGRTETQYF | TGCAGTGCCCTTATTATAGGGGGCAGGACAGAGACCCAGTACTTC
TRBJ2-7 | TRBD1 | TRBV11-1 | few | CASSYGDRGGYEQYF | TGTGCCAGCAGCTATGGGGACAGGGGAGGATACGAGCAGTACTTC
TRBJ2-3 | TRBD1 | TRBV7-2 | once | CASSLAGTASTDTQYF | TGTGCCAGCAGCTTAGCGGGGACAGCTAGCACAGATACGCAGTATTTT
TRBJ1-5 | NA | TRBV11-2 | NA | CASSFSQNQPQHF | TGTGCCAGCAGCTTTAGCCAGAATCAGCCCCAGCATTTT
TRBJ1-6 | NA | TRBV18 | many | CASSPSSLGTYNSPLHF | TGTGCCAGCTCACCATCAAGTCTGGGGACCTATAATTCACCCCTCCACTTT
TRBJ2-1 | NA | TRBV29-1 | NA | CSGDSRLGSFF | TGCAGCGGGGACTCCCGTTTGGGGTCGTTCTTC
TRBJ1-2 | NA | TRBV30 | NA | CAWAWGSGGYTF | TGTGCCTGGGCCTGGGGGAGCGGTGGCTACACCTTC
TRBJ2-7 | NA | TRBV7-9 | few | CASSFSGVYEQYF | TGTGCCAGCAGCTTTTCGGGAGTATACGAGCAGTACTTC
TRBJ2-1 | NA | TRBV29-1 | NA | CSALRDNNEQFF | TGCAGCGCCCTCCGGGACAACAATGAGCAGTTCTTC
TRBJ2-3 | NA | TRBV7-3 | NA | CASSLEARGPQDTQYF | TGTGCCAGCAGCTTAGAGGCTCGGGGGCCTCAGGATACGCAGTATTTT
TRBJ2-1 | NA | TRBV7-3 | NA | CASSPTGNNEQFF | TGTGCCAGCAGCCCCACAGGAAACAATGAGCAGTTCTTC
TRBJ1-5 | NA | TRBV6-2/TRBV6-3 | NA | CASSSNPGPNKYSNQPQHF | TGTGCCAGCAGTTCCAATCCCGGGCCTAACAAGTATAGCAATCAGCCCCAGCATTTT
TRBJ2-2 | NA | TRBV7-3 | NA | CASSLSGVENTGELFF | TGTGCCAGCAGCCTCTCGGGGGTAGAGAACACCGGGGAGCTGTTTTTT
TRBJ1-2 | NA | TRBV20-1 | NA | CSASTGYTGYTF | TGCAGTGCTAGCACAGGGTACACGGGCTACACCTTC
TRBJ2-3 | NA | TRBV4-3 | NA | CASSQGGGYTDTQYF | TGCGCCAGCAGCCAAGGGGGCGGGTACACAGATACGCAGTATTTT
TRBJ2-4 | TRBD1 | TRBV6-6 | NA | CASSYSGQGAGDIQYF | TGTGCCAGCAGTTACTCGGGACAGGGGGCAGGAGACATTCAGTACTTC
TRBJ1-6 | TRBD1 | TRBV2 | NA | CASRSRTGSNNSPLHF | TGTGCCAGCAGATCCCGGACAGGGTCCAATAATTCACCCCTCCACTTT
TRBJ2-3 | TRBD2 | TRBV20-1 | few | CSAPGGLGDTQYF | TGCAGTGCGCCGGGGGGGCTTGGAGATACGCAGTATTTT
TRBJ1-2 | NA | TRBV20-1 | NA | CPPDRCPQANYGYTF | TGCCCACCCGACAGGTGTCCCCAAGCTAACTATGGCTACACCTTC
TRBJ2-3 | TRBD2 | TRBV12-3/TRBV12-4 | NA | CASSSPGGRGLSDTQYF | TGTGCCAGCAGCTCCCCGGGGGGGCGGGGGCTATCAGATACGCAGTATTTT
TRBJ1-6 | TRBD1 | TRBV7-3 | once | CASSAGTGSNSPLHF | TGTGCCAGCAGCGCTGGGACAGGGTCCAATTCACCCCTCCACTTT
TRBJ2-7 | NA | TRBV10-3 | NA | CAISQDNMYEQYF | TGTGCCATCAGCCAGGACAACATGTACGAGCAGTACTTC
TRBJ1-4 | NA | TRBV6-5 | NA | CASSYSIGNEKLFF | TGTGCCAGCAGTTACTCGATTGGGAATGAAAAACTGTTTTTT
TRBJ1-2 | NA | TRBV5-4 | NA | CASSLAGPGYGYTF | TGTGCCAGCAGCTTGGCGGGGCCGGGGTATGGCTACACCTTC